The T cell receptor (beta chain) described here comes from a study of OX40 agonist ivuxolimab in advanced cancers. Turning to the study itself: Patients received intravenous ivuxolimab every 2 weeks at 0.01 to 10 mg/kg.

If patients had autoimmune disease history or systemic immunosuppression, they were excluded. About this clone itself: What it binds is not known.

Germline V gene data show CDR1 as SGHRS and CDR2 as YFSETQ. The CDR3 is 17 residues long. With 3 bases clipped from V and 3 bases from J, the junction kept 5 bases outside the gene matches. Some clones are missing from TCRdb's copy, which holds only in-frame ones; the method was immunoSEQ multiplex PCR. The sample has tens of thousands of clones, approximately 86% seen once. Study-wide points: Some of the lowest clonal expansion was seen in partial responders at 0.1-3.0 mg/kg. More expanded clones were seen, on average, in CD8+ T cells than in CD4+.

V usage is TRBV5-1 and J usage is TRBJ2-3; TRBD2 matches 15 bases. Sequences were derived from CD4+ or CD8+ T cells sorted from blood, sampled in a trial of the OX40 agonist ivuxolimab. This receptor was taken from an adult with an advanced solid tumor such as melanoma, head and neck, liver or kidney cancer. The DNA of the CDR3 is TGCGCCAGCAGCTCCGGACTAGCGGGAGGGCCGACAGATACGCAGTATTTT. Protein: CASSSGLAGGPTDTQYF.